The clone carrying this T cell receptor beta chain was observed many times. Its matching antigen is unknown. V was pared by 5 bases and J by 3 bases, with 13 bases between. This CDR3 has 14 residues. CDR1 and CDR2 from the germline V gene are SNHLY and FYNNEI. Preparation of the TCRbeta library used unique molecular identifiers. Each CDR3 protein gets one entry after TCRdb re-called the PCR reads with MiXCR. The sample lists about 460,000 distinct CDR3 sequences; about an eighth were seen once. The data originate from a study of T-cell reconstitution after alpha-beta-depleted transplantation in children. The study's findings and limits: One year post-transplant, T-cell counts and diversity were largely derived from T cells produced anew.

The chain uses TRBV2 and TRBJ1-1; D is ambiguous. The sequence derives from a female patient aged 2-9 years who had a stem cell transplant for aplastic anemia, so the T cells may come from the graft donor. The sequences come from PBMCs, mostly from graft donor cells, collected 180 days after TCRalphabeta/CD19-depleted stem cell transplant. This CDR3 reads CASSPRRWDTEAFF. In DNA form, the CDR3 reads TGTGCCAGCAGTCCCCGTCGTTGGGACACTGAAGCTTTCTTT.